These 4 T cell receptor beta chains came from one sample sequenced in a study of blood T cell repertoires in COVID-19 (dated by TCRdb to about 2020). The library was built by means of the immunoSEQ multiplex PCR assay. This immuneACCESS table, as held by TCRdb, lists in-frame sequences with V and J called but not all clones. Of the missing ones, under half trace to an unresolved V gene in checked studies; the others have no known cause. This sample holds 70,000 to 100,000 clones; approximately 86% were observed only once. The top ten clones comprise 1.2% of the sample. Specimen: peripheral blood. The receptors come from a man of 80 years or more with active or convalescent COVID-19.

The V gene is TRBV5-1, the J gene TRBJ2-1; 7 bases align to TRBD2. Germline values: CDR1 SGHRS, CDR2 YFSETQ. This CDR3 spans 15 amino acids. Trimming cost V 0 bases and J 0 bases; bases outside gene matches: 0. The DNA for the CDR3 is TGCGCCAGCAGCTTGGGCGGGAGCTCCTACAATGAGCAGTTCTTC. This translates into CASSLGGSSYNEQFF.

The chain links TRBV29-1 to TRBJ2-7, with TRBD1 identical over 11 bases. The CDR3 extends over 14 amino acids. V was pared by 2 bases and J by 7 bases, with 7 bases of the junction left unmatched. Germline V CDR1 and CDR2: SQVTM, ANQGSEA. This chain's CDR3 is CSVELGQGAGEQYF. As DNA, the CDR3 is TGCAGCGTTGAATTAGGACAGGGGGCGGGAGAGCAGTACTTC.

As regards this clone: Other DNA variants within this sample encode the same CDR3. This rearrangement joins TRBV3-1 (or the pseudogene TRBV3-2) to TRBJ2-7; 11 bases fit TRBD2. The CDR3 extends over 15 amino acids. V trimming: 2 bases; J trimming: 7 bases; junction bases outside the gene matches: 7. Germline CDR1 reads LGHDT; CDR2 reads YNNKEL (reference sequence). The CDR3 DNA reads TGTGCCAGCAGCCAAACTAGCGGGAGTTTCTATGAGCAGTACTTC. It yields the protein CASSQTSGSFYEQYF.

The CDR3: CASSEIGIGEQYF. CDR3 coding DNA: TGTGCCAGCAGTGAAATCGGTATCGGCGAGCAGTACTTC. The rearrangement joins TRBV6-1 to TRBJ2-7, with unresolved D. The V end lost 2 bases, the J end lost 6 bases, and 11 bases lay between the germline ends. The CDR3 runs 13 residues. The germline gives CDR1 MNHNS, CDR2 SASEGT.